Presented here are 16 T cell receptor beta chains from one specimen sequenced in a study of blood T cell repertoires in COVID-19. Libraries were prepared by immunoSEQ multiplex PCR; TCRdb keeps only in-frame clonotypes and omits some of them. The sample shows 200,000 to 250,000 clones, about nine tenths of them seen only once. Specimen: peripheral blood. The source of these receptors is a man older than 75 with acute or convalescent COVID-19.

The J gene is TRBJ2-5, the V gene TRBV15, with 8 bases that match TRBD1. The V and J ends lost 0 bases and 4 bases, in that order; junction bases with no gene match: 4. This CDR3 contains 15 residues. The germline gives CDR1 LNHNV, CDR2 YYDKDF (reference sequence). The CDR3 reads CATSRDRGQGETQYF. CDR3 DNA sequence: TGTGCCACCAGCAGAGACAGGGGGCAGGGAGAGACCCAGTACTTC.

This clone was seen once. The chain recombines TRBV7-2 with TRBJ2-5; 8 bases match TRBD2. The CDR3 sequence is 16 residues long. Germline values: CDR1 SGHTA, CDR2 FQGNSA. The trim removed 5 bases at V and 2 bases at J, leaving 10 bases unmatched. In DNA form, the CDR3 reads TGTGCCAGCAGCGGGAGAACGGGAGGGGGACAAGAGACCCAGTACTTC. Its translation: CASSGRTGGGQETQYF.

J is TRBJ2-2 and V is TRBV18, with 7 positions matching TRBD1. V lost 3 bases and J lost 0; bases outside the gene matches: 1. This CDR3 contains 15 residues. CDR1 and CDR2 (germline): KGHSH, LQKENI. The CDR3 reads CASSPTGPNTGELFF. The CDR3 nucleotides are TGTGCCAGCTCACCGACAGGGCCGAACACCGGGGAGCTGTTTTTT.

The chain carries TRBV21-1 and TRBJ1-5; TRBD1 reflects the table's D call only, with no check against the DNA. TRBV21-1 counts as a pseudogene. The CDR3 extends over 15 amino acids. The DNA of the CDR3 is TGTGCCAGCAGTCGGGACAGGAGTAGCAATCAGCCCCAGCATTTT. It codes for CASSRDRSSNQPQHF.

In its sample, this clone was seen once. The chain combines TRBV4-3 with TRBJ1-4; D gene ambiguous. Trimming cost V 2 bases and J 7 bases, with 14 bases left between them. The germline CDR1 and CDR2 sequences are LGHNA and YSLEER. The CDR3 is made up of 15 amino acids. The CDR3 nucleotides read TGCGCCAGCAGCCAAAGTTCGGGGTTTCGTGAAAAACTGTTTTTT. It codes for CASSQSSGFREKLFF.

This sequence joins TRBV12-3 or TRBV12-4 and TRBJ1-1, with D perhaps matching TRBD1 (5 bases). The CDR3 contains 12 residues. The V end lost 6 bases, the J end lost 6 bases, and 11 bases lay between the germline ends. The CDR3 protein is CASSSGRSEAFF. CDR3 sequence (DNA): TGTGCCAGCAGCTCAGGGAGGTCTGAAGCTTTCTTT.

The CDR3 nucleotides read TGTGCCAGCTCACCTCGGGGACAGGGAGAGACCCAGTACTTC. Its protein is CASSPRGQGETQYF. This chain links TRBV18 with TRBJ2-5; TRBD1 aligns across 9 bases. V lost 3 bases, J lost 4 bases, and 3 bases stayed unmatched. There are 14 residues in the CDR3. Germline loops: CDR1 KGHSH, CDR2 LQKENI.

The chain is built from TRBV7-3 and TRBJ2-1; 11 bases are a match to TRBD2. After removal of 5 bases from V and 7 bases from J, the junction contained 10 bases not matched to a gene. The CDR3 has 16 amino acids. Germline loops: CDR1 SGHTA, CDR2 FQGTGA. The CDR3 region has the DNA TGTGCCAGCAGCGATAGACTAGCGGGGTCCTTAAATGAGCAGTTCTTC. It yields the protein CASSDRLAGSLNEQFF.

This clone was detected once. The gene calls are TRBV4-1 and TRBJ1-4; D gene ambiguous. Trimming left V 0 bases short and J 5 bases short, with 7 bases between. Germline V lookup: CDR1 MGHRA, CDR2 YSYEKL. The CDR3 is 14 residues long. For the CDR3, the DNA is TGCGCCAGCAGCCAAGAATTACGGAATGAAAAACTGTTTTTT. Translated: CASSQELRNEKLFF.

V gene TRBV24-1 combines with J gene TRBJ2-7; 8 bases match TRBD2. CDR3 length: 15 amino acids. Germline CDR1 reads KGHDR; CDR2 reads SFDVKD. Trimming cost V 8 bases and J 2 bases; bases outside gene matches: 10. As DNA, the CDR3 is TGTGCCACCACCAAATCGACTAGCGTCCCCTACGAGCAGTACGTC. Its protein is CATTKSTSVPYEQYV.

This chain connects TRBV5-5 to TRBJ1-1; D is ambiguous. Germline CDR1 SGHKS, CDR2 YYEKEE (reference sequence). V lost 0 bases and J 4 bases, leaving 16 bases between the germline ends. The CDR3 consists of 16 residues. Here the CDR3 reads CASSLGPGGAGTEAFF. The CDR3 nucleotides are TGTGCCAGCAGCTTGGGGCCAGGTGGTGCGGGCACTGAAGCTTTCTTT. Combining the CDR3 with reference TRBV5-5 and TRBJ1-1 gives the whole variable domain DAGVTQSPTHLIKTRGQQVTLRCSPISGHKSVSWYQQVLGQGPQFIFQYYEKEERGRGNFPDRFSARQFPNYSSELNVNALLLGDSALYLCASSLGPGGAGTEAFFGQGTRLTVV.

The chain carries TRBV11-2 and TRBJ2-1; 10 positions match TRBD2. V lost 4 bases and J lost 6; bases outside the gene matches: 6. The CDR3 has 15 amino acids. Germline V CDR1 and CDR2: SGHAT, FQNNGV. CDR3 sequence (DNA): TGTGCCAGCAGCTCCGGACTAGCGGTGGGCAATGAGCAGTTCTTC. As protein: CASSSGLAVGNEQFF.

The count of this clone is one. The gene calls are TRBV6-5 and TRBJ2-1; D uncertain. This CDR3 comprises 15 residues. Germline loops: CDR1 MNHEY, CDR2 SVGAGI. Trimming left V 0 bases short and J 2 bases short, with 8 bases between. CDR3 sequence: CASSYSSPTYNEQFF. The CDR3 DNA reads TGTGCCAGCAGTTACTCGAGCCCCACCTACAATGAGCAGTTCTTC.

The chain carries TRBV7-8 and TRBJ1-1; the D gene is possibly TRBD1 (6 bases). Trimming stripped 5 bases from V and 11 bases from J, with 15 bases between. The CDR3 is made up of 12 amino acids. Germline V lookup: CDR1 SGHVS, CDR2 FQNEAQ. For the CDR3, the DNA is TGTGCCAGCAGCCCGGTACAGGGTCGCGCTTTCTTT. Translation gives CASSPVQGRAFF.

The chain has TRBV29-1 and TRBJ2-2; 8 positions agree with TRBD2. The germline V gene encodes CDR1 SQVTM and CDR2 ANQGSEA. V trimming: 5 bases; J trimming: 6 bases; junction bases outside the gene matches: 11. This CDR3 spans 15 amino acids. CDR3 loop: CSVPITGTRAGELFF. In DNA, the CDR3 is TGCAGCGTTCCAATCACCGGGACTAGGGCCGGGGAGCTGTTTTTT.

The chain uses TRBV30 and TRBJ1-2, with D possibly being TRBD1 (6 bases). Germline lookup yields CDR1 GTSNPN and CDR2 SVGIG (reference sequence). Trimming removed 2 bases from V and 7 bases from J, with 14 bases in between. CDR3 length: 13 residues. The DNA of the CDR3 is TGTGCCTGGAGTTGGGGAACAGGGCTTGGCTACACCTTC. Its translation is CAWSWGTGLGYTF.